This T cell receptor (beta chain) was found in a study of response to subunit inactivated influenza vaccine. Via MiXCR, TCRdb re-called the RT-PCR reads, giving one row per CDR3 protein. The sample records about 780,000 distinct CDR3 sequences, about 18% being singletons. V lost 0 bases and J lost 5, with 13 bases in between. Germline V lookup: CDR1 DFQATT, CDR2 SNEGSKA (reference sequence). The CDR3 length is 14 residues. This clonotype has more than one count but fewer than ten. Sequenced material: PBMCs from blood, taken 5 to 6 days after vaccination. The source of this sequence is a man between 45 and 60 years old who received an inactivated influenza vaccine. The V call is TRBV20-1, the J call TRBJ2-5; D might be TRBD2 (6 bases). The CDR3 region has the DNA TGCAGTGCTAGAGATTGGCGGGGCCGGGAGACCCAGTACTTC. Translation: CSARDWRGRETQYF.